The T cell receptor beta chain described here comes from a study of type 1 regulatory T cells. Study overall: An in vitro protocol generated T-allo10, a Tr1-enriched, alloantigen-specific CD4 T cell product.

MiXCR was run by TCRdb on the reads, yielding one entry per CDR3 protein. The table lists about 62,000 distinct CDR3 sequences, approximately 60% of them singletons. In the case of this clonotype: Antigen specificity is unknown.

Study results and limitations: Type 1 regulatory T cells had a more restricted TCR repertoire than non-type 1 regulatory T cells.

This CDR3 is 15 amino acids long. Looked up from germline, CDR1 is MNHNY and CDR2 is SVGAGI (reference sequence). V was cut by 7 bases and J by 0 bases, with 15 bases left in between. V gene TRBV6-6 combines with J gene TRBJ1-1; the D gene is possibly TRBD1 (6 bases). The receptor was derived from a human donor in good health. The material sequenced was cultured non-Tr1 T cells, either the whole culture or a sorted T cell fraction (not recorded which). For the CDR3, the DNA is TGTGCCAGCACACCGACAGGTGAAATGAACACTGAAGCTTTCTTT. This encodes CASTPTGEMNTEAFF.